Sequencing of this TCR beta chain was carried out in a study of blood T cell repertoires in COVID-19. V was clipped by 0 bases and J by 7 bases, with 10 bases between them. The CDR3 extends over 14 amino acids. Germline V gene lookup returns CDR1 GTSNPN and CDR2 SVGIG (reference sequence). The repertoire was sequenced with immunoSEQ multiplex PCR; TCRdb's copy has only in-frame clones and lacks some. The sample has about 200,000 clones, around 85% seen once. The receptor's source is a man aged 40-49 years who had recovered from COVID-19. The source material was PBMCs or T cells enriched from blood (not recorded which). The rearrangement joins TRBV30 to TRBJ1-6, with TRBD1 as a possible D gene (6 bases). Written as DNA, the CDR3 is TGTGCCTGGAGTGTAGGACAGTCCAATTCACCCCTCCACTTT. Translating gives CAWSVGQSNSPLHF.